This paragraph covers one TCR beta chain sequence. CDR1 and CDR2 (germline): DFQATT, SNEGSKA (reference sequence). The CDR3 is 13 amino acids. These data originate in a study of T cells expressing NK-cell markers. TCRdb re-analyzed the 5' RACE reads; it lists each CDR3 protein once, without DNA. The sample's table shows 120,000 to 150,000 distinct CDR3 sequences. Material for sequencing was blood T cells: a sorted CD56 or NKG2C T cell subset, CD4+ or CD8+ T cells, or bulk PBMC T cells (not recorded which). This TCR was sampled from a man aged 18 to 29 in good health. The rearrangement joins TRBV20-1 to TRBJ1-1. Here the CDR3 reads CSARDLGNTEAFF.